What follows are 15 T cell receptor beta chains derived from one specimen sequenced in a study of blood T cell repertoires in COVID-19. Libraries were prepared by immunoSEQ multiplex PCR; TCRdb keeps only in-frame clonotypes and omits some of them. The table includes about 480,000 clones, 88% detected once. Sequenced material: PBMCs or T cells enriched from blood (not recorded which). These receptors all stem from a woman between 35 and 50 years old who had recovered from COVID-19.

This clone appeared once. The chain combines TRBV2 with TRBJ2-7; D is possibly TRBD2 (5 bases). Per germline, CDR1 SNHLY and CDR2 FYNNEI. There are 14 residues in the CDR3. The ends were cut back, 4 bases at V and 0 bases at J, with 10 bases in the middle. The CDR3 here is CASSVTGSSYEQYF. CDR3 coding DNA: TGTGCCAGCAGTGTGACGGGGAGCTCCTACGAGCAGTACTTC.

The J gene is TRBJ1-1, the V gene TRBV7-8; D is undetermined. The V end was cut by 5 bases, the J end by 6 bases, with 22 bases between. This CDR3 region has 16 residues. Germline CDR1 is SGHVS and CDR2 is FQNEAQ. In nucleotides, the CDR3 is TGTGCCAGCAGCCAAAAAACCGGGTGGGTGCCCGCTGAAGCTTTCTTT. Translating it yields CASSQKTGWVPAEAFF.

V and J are TRBV6-1 and TRBJ2-7; 8 positions match TRBD1. In germline, CDR1 is MNHNS, CDR2 SASEGT. Trimming took 1 base from V and 6 from J; bases not matched to a gene: 5. The CDR3 loop spans 14 amino acids. CDR3 sequence (DNA): TGTGCCAGCAGTGAAGACGGCAGGGGGCGCGAGCAGTACTTC. It is translated as CASSEDGRGREQYF.

V and J are TRBV9 and TRBJ1-3; D uncertain. The ends were cut back, 4 bases at V and 0 bases at J, with 11 bases in the middle. The CDR3 is 15 amino acids. In germline, CDR1 is SGDLS, CDR2 YYNGEE. CDR3 sequence (DNA): TGTGCCAGCAGCCCTCGACAAGCCTCTGGAAACACCATATATTTT. Protein product: CASSPRQASGNTIYF.

V is TRBV11-2 and J is TRBJ2-7; TRBD2 matches at 7 bases. Germline lookup yields CDR1 SGHAT and CDR2 FQNNGV. The CDR3 is 17 amino acids. Germline trimming cut 0 bases from V and 2 bases from J; bases unmatched to any gene: 10. CDR3 DNA: TGTGCCAGCAGCTTAGACCGGGGGAGGGAGGGCCCCTACGAGCAGTACTTC. Amino acids: CASSLDRGREGPYEQYF.

This clone was counted once. The gene calls are TRBV7-9 and TRBJ1-2, with TRBD1 matching 8 bases. The CDR3 spans 12 residues. CDR1 is SEHNR, CDR2 FQNEAQ, per germline (reference sequence). After removal of 3 bases from V and 7 bases from J, the junction contained 1 base not matched to a gene. The CDR3 bases are TGTGCCAGCAGCTTGGACAGGGTTGGCTACACCTTC. It is translated as CASSLDRVGYTF.

This chain joins TRBV7-6 and TRBJ2-2; D gene uncertain. CDR3 length: 14 amino acids. Germline lookup yields CDR1 SGHVS and CDR2 FNYEAQ. Trimming took 8 bases from V and 2 from J, leaving 12 bases between them. CDR3 in DNA: TGTGCCAGCTCCCTAAAAGTTAACACCGGGGAGCTGTTTTTT. Residues: CASSLKVNTGELFF.

The chain joins TRBV27 to TRBJ2-7; 8 bases map to TRBD1. CDR1 and CDR2 from the germline V gene are MNHEY and SMNVEV (reference sequence). Trimming at V came to 3 bases and at J to 3 bases, leaving 7 bases not matched to a gene. The length of the CDR3 is 15 residues. The CDR3 region has the DNA TGTGCCAGCAGTTTTGACAGGGGCGAAATCTACGAGCAGTACTTC. It encodes CASSFDRGEIYEQYF.

The chain joins TRBV7-2 to TRBJ2-2; D is possibly TRBD1 (8 bases). CDR1 is SGHTA and CDR2 is FQGNSA in the germline V gene. This CDR3 region has 15 residues. V was cut by 4 bases and J by 5 bases, with 14 bases left in between. The DNA for the CDR3 is TGTGCCAGCAGCTCCGGACAGGGAGGGACCGGGGAGCTGTTTTTT. Translating gives CASSSGQGGTGELFF. The variable domain in full, completed from reference TRBV7-2 and TRBJ2-2, reads GAGVSQSPSNKVTEKGKDVELRCDPISGHTALYWYRQSLGQGLEFLIYFQGNSAPDKSGLPSDRFSAERTGGSVSTLTIQRTQQEDSAVYLCASSSGQGGTGELFFGEGSRLTVL.

The chain carries TRBV2 and TRBJ2-2; D is perhaps TRBD1 (5 bases). V was shortened by 3 bases and J by 4 bases, with 9 bases between the two germline ends. Germline V lookup: CDR1 SNHLY, CDR2 FYNNEI. The CDR3 spans 14 residues. The CDR3 loop reads CASSEEQVTGELFF. The CDR3 DNA sequence: TGTGCCAGCAGTGAGGAACAGGTCACCGGGGAGCTGTTTTTT.

V gene TRBV30 combines with J gene TRBJ1-2; TRBD1 matches 8 bases. V was clipped by 4 bases and J by 3 bases; unmatched bases: 16. The length of the CDR3 is 17 residues. Per the germline V gene, CDR1 is GTSNPN and CDR2 is SVGIG (reference sequence). CDR3 amino acids: CAWNRGGTGAYDYGYTF. In nucleotides, the CDR3 is TGTGCCTGGAATCGTGGGGGGACAGGCGCCTATGACTATGGCTACACCTTC. Full variable domain (remainder filled in from reference TRBV30 and TRBJ1-2): SQTIHQWPATLVQPVGSPLSLECTVEGTSNPNLYWYRQAAGRGLQLLFYSVGIGQISSEVPQNLSASRPQDRQFILSSKKLLLSDSGFYLCAWNRGGTGAYDYGYTFGSGTRLTVV.

The V call is TRBV11-2, the J call TRBJ1-3; 7 bases match TRBD1. The CDR3 covers 13 residues. Losses at the gene ends were 5 bases for V and 2 bases for J; bases not matched to a gene: 0. Germline CDR1 and CDR2: SGHAT and FQNNGV. CDR3 in DNA: TGTGCCAGCAGCCAGGGGGCTGGAAACACCATATATTTT. Residues: CASSQGAGNTIYF.

This clone was seen once. This chain uses TRBV7-6 with TRBJ2-7; D not resolved. Trimming removed 0 bases at V and 0 bases at J, with 6 bases between. The germline V gene encodes CDR1 SGHVS and CDR2 FNYEAQ. The CDR3 length is 14 residues. Here the CDR3 reads CASSLAIASYEQYF. CDR3 sequence (DNA): TGTGCCAGCAGCTTAGCTATAGCCTCCTACGAGCAGTACTTC.

V is TRBV27 and J is TRBJ2-7; TRBD1 matches at 10 bases. Germline V gene sequence: CDR1 MNHEY, CDR2 SMNVEV (reference sequence). Trimming at V came to 0 bases and at J to 6 bases, leaving 8 bases not matched to a gene. This CDR3 contains 16 residues. CDR3 loop: CASSLSAGTGVFEQYF. CDR3 sequence (DNA): TGTGCCAGCAGTTTATCTGCCGGGACAGGGGTTTTCGAGCAGTACTTC.

The rearrangement links TRBV21-1 to TRBJ2-1; TRBD1, the D gene given by the table, was not confirmed from the DNA. TRBV21-1 corresponds to a pseudogene. There are 16 residues in the CDR3. The CDR3 nucleotides are TGTGCCAGCAGCAAAGTAGGTGACAGCTCCTACAATGAGCAGTTCTTC. This encodes CASSKVGDSSYNEQFF.